These 9 T cell receptor beta chains share one sample of origin, sequenced in a study of blood T cell repertoires in COVID-19. Clones were sequenced by immunoSEQ multiplex PCR, and TCRdb holds only the in-frame ones, with some missing. The sample holds tens of thousands of clones, roughly 90% seen once. The source material was peripheral blood. These receptors all come from a woman older than 75 with acute or convalescent COVID-19.

The sample holds a few counts of this clone. The V call is TRBV7-8, the J call TRBJ2-7; a possible D gene is TRBD2 (6 bases). V was pared by 11 bases and J by 7 bases, with 15 bases between. This CDR3 contains 11 residues. CDR1 is SGHVS, CDR2 FQNEAQ, per germline. The CDR3, as DNA: TGTGCCTCCAGGCGGGGCGGGGAGCAGTACTTC. Translation gives CASRRGGEQYF.

This clone was observed once. The V call is TRBV6-5, the J call TRBJ2-7; 7 bases are a match to TRBD1. This CDR3 has 14 amino acids. V lost 4 bases, J lost 0 bases, and 3 bases stayed unmatched. Germline assignment: CDR1 MNHEY and CDR2 SVGAGI. CDR3 sequence reads: CASSWTGASYEQYF. Here the CDR3 DNA reads TGTGCCAGCAGTTGGACAGGCGCCTCCTACGAGCAGTACTTC.

The rearrangement joins TRBV3-1 (or the pseudogene TRBV3-2) to TRBJ1-2; TRBD1 is a possible D gene (5 bases). V dropped 1 base and J dropped 8 bases, with 14 bases sitting between them. Per the germline V gene, CDR1 is LGHDT and CDR2 is YNNKEL (reference sequence). This CDR3 has 14 residues. The CDR3 here is CASSQAGQDQGYTF. The CDR3 region has the DNA TGTGCCAGCAGCCAAGCAGGGCAGGACCAGGGCTACACCTTC.

Concerning this clone: The junction differs from germline at one of its ends, possibly a read error. The chain combines TRBV27 with TRBJ1-6; tentatively, D is TRBD1 (6 bases). The CDR3 is 13 amino acids. Germline V gene lookup returns CDR1 MNHEY and CDR2 SMNVEV (reference sequence). CDR3: CATSLAGDSPLHF. CDR3 bases: TGTGCCACCAGTCTTGCAGGGGATTCACCCCTCCACTTT.

The sample holds one count of this clone. The chain has TRBV18 and TRBJ2-3; 8 nucleotides align to TRBD1. Per the germline V gene, CDR1 is KGHSH and CDR2 is LQKENI. This CDR3 region has 15 residues. V was pared by 3 bases and J by 5 bases, with 7 bases of the junction left unmatched. CDR3 nucleotide sequence: TGTGCCAGCTCACCGCCAAACAGGGGGGTAGATACGCAGTATTTT. Protein: CASSPPNRGVDTQYF.

The J gene is TRBJ1-2, the V gene TRBV7-9; 9 positions agree with TRBD1. Germline V lookup: CDR1 SEHNR, CDR2 FQNEAQ (reference sequence). The CDR3 runs to 15 residues. J was trimmed by 8 bases and V by 3 bases; bases with no gene match: 10. The CDR3 region is CASSFFVQGADGYTF. The CDR3 DNA sequence: TGTGCCAGCAGCTTCTTTGTACAGGGGGCGGACGGCTACACCTTC.

The V gene is TRBV7-2, the J gene TRBJ1-3, with D perhaps TRBD1 (6 bases). Trimming shortened V by 1 base and J by 0 bases, and 10 bases separated the two germline ends. The CDR3 runs 16 residues. The germline gives CDR1 SGHTA, CDR2 FQGNSA. The CDR3 here is CASSLVGTTSGNTIYF. The DNA for the CDR3 is TGTGCCAGCAGCTTAGTTGGGACAACCTCTGGAAACACCATATATTTT.

This clone was counted a single time. CDR3 sequence: CASQTGQGAGGVTEAFF. The CDR3 DNA sequence: TGTGCCTCCCAAACCGGACAGGGGGCCGGTGGAGTAACTGAAGCTTTCTTT. This rearrangement joins TRBV10-3 to TRBJ1-1; 11 nucleotides match TRBD1. This CDR3 spans 17 amino acids. Germline values: CDR1 ENHRY, CDR2 SYGVKD. V was clipped by 11 bases and J by 5 bases; unmatched bases: 19.

This clone occurred once. The chain recombines TRBV3-1 (or the pseudogene TRBV3-2) with TRBJ1-1, with TRBD1 matching 7 bases. This CDR3 has 13 residues. Germline trimming cut 0 bases from V and 8 bases from J; bases unmatched to any gene: 3. In germline, CDR1 is LGHDT, CDR2 YNNKEL (reference sequence). CDR3 DNA sequence: TGTGCCAGCAGCCAAGATACAGGGGCGGAAGCTTTCTTT. The encoded protein is CASSQDTGAEAFF.